Listed below are T cell receptor beta chains from one sample, sequenced in a study of blood T cell repertoires in COVID-19. Profiling relied on immunoSEQ multiplex PCR, and the TCRdb table lists in-frame clones only, not all of them. The data show 250,000 to 350,000 clones, with around 89% seen just once and around 3% held by the top ten. The sample was PBMCs or T cells enriched from blood (not recorded which). Source of these receptors: a woman aged 45-65 years who had recovered from COVID-19. CDR3s include the opening cysteine and the closing phenylalanine or tryptophan. D genes are given only for firm matches. Some rows mark clone size as missing; the rest say once, few, many or name a class of expanded clone.

J,D,length,V,size,CDR3
TRBJ1-1,.,15,TRBV27,.,CASWRGSGMNTEAFF
TRBJ1-1,.,15,TRBV7-2,.,CASSPAQRRNTEAFF
TRBJ2-3,TRBD2,14,TRBV29-1,.,CSAAGSGATDTQYF
TRBJ1-5,.,13,TRBV7-2,.,CASSLNFNQPQHF
TRBJ2-1,TRBD1,18,TRBV11-2,.,CASRRINRDRNLYNEQFF
TRBJ2-1,.,13,TRBV21-1,once,CASSKRDSHEQFF
TRBJ2-7,TRBD1,14,TRBV7-2,.,CASSFKQGAYEQYF
TRBJ2-1,TRBD2,15,TRBV7-2,.,CASLRLAGGPNEQFF
TRBJ1-6,TRBD1,17,TRBV19,.,CASSPPPTTGVGSPLHF
TRBJ1-5,TRBD1,15,TRBV7-9,once,CASSSGTAFNQPQHF
TRBJ2-3,TRBD2,17,TRBV11-2,.,CASSFTFLAANTDTQYF
TRBJ2-7,TRBD2,16,TRBV7-2,.,CASSRTSGSSSYEQYF
TRBJ2-3,.,11,TRBV28,.,CASSATDTQYF
TRBJ1-2,.,16,TRBV5-1,.,CASSLGGQGNNYGYTF
TRBJ2-5,TRBD2,15,TRBV4-3,.,CASSQDGVAGETQYF
TRBJ2-1,.,16,TRBV7-3,.,CASSGSGRASYNEQFF
TRBJ2-2,.,13,TRBV7-2,once,CASSPRGGRELFF
TRBJ2-2,TRBD2,18,TRBV7-3,.,CASSFQPGLAGGDGELFF
TRBJ1-2,TRBD1,15,TRBV28,.,CASSRRDRPIYGYTF
TRBJ1-5,TRBD1,15,TRBV2,.,CASSEGQASNQPQHF
TRBJ1-5,TRBD1,17,TRBV10-3,.,CAISESQGARGNQPQHF
TRBJ1-1,TRBD1,15,TRBV28,.,CASSLMTGVNTEAFF
TRBJ2-3,TRBD2,18,TRBV4-3,.,CASSQDQPASGITDTQYF
TRBJ1-1,.,15,TRBV18,.,CASSPREGRFTEAFF
TRBJ2-2,TRBD2,16,TRBV5-5,.,CASSLLGGSNAGELFF
TRBJ2-7,TRBD2,16,TRBV5-4,.,CASSLGGASGTHEQYF
TRBJ2-7,TRBD2,14,TRBV6-2/TRBV6-3,.,CASSYGLAGGLRYF
TRBJ1-1,TRBD1,12,TRBV6-5,once,CATVGGQGGTFF
TRBJ1-5,.,13,TRBV28,.,CASSSDSNQPQHF
TRBJ2-7,TRBD2,13,TRBV4-2,few,CAGPSGRSYEQYF
TRBJ1-2,.,14,TRBV3-1/TRBV3-2,.,CASSLEGSSYGYTF
TRBJ1-1,.,13,TRBV7-9,.,CASTKTGYTEAFF
TRBJ1-6,.,15,TRBV30,.,CAWSGLPSVGSPLHF
TRBJ2-3,TRBD2,15,TRBV6-1,.,CASSEVAGGTDTQYF
TRBJ1-2,TRBD1,15,TRBV23-1,.,CASSQTGGGGYGYTF
TRBJ2-1,.,17,TRBV7-2,.,CASSSGSGARSYNEQFF
TRBJ1-6,TRBD1,15,TRBV28,.,CASSWTGAGNSPLHF
TRBJ1-1,TRBD1,15,TRBV10-2,few,CASKRGRGLDTEAFF
TRBJ2-1,TRBD1,14,TRBV7-9,.,CASSSGTGNNEQFF
TRBJ2-7,TRBD1,14,TRBV10-2,.,CASRARQGGYEQYF
TRBJ1-5,.,16,TRBV28,.,CASSFGSGNSNQPQHF
TRBJ2-2,.,15,TRBV7-3,.,CASSLRQGLAGELFF
TRBJ2-3,TRBD2,18,TRBV28,.,CASSLRVGLAAGADTQYF
TRBJ2-7,TRBD2,14,TRBV6-5,once,CASRTLAGYYEQYF
TRBJ2-7,.,12,TRBV2,.,CASSVRGSGQYF
TRBJ1-2,TRBD1,16,TRBV15,.,CATSELPGTGTYGYTF
TRBJ2-2,TRBD2,13,TRBV9,.,CASKRGQGGELFF
TRBJ2-2,.,13,TRBV30,once,CAWAPDRTGELFF
TRBJ2-2,TRBD2,17,TRBV4-3,.,CASSPQPAGGPAGELFF
TRBJ1-3,TRBD1,14,TRBV19,once,CASIQDRAGNTIYF
TRBJ2-1,.,15,TRBV2,.,CASSLPGGGLGEQFF